The clone carrying this TCR beta chain was counted at least ten times. As yet, its antigen is unknown. The data belong to a study of metastatic and nonmetastatic thyroid tumors. Study details: Samples came from malignant and benign thyroid patients, and repertoires were compared across blood and tumor or nodule tissue. Findings and limits, study-wide: According to reports, the diversity of TCR beta was significantly higher in malignant thyroid tumors than in benign nodules, and this held in both blood and tumor samples.

Thyroid surgery was preceded by no treatment in any patient. TCRdb re-processed the PCR reads through MiXCR. The sample has about 13,000 clones, 20% to 25% seen once. This TCR came from a female donor with papillary thyroid cancer or a benign thyroid nodule (not recorded which). Some clones in this sample may be carry-over from other donors' samples. The sample taken for sequencing was blood.

CDR3 residues: CASSFKTAGGRLDTQYF. In DNA, the CDR3 is TGTGCCAGCAGCTTTAAGACAGCGGGAGGGCGGTTGGATACGCAGTATTTT. This sequence joins TRBV5-4 and TRBJ2-3, with 10 positions matching TRBD2. The CDR3 covers 17 residues. V lost 2 bases, J lost 6 bases, and 12 bases stayed unmatched. Per germline, CDR1 SGHNT and CDR2 YYREEE (reference sequence).